This TCR beta chain was recovered during a study of immune cell composition in non-small cell lung cancer. This clone is a singleton in its sample. The target antigen is unknown. The table came from immunoSEQ multiplex PCR; TCRdb's copy has only in-frame clones and leaves some out. The sample shows thousands of clones, roughly 72% of them seen only once. V shed 1 base and J 4 bases; nucleotides not matched to a gene: 4. The CDR3 covers 16 residues. The V gene's germline CDR1 is MDHEN and CDR2 SYDVKM. Normal lung sampling was at least 3 cm from the tumour, as distant as possible. Study results and caveats: Clones >0.5% enriched in tumour were rarer in adenocarcinoma (around 33%) than squamous (75%). Smoking pack-years did not significantly correlate with tumour TCR-beta clonality. Overall clonality, unlike maximal tumour-associated clone frequency, did not predict TIL reactivity. Tumour-reactive clones were not shown to match dominant in vivo tumour clones.

Sequenced material: non-adjacent lung tissue. This chain connects TRBV28 to TRBJ2-4; TRBD1 agrees at 10 bases. The source is a human donor with non-small cell lung cancer. CDR3 protein: CASSLFGTGVKNIQYF. As DNA, the CDR3 is TGTGCCAGCAGTTTATTCGGGACAGGGGTAAAAAACATTCAGTACTTC.